This TCR beta chain was sequenced in a study of cytomegalovirus exposure and HLA in healthy donors. Both 60 Vbeta primers and 13 Jbeta primers went into the PCR. The method was immunoSEQ multiplex PCR; TCRdb's version includes in-frame clones alone and lacks a portion of them. The repertoire holds 190,000 or so clones, with around three quarters as singletons. The V gene lost 4 bases and the J gene lost 3 bases, with 9 bases spanning the gap. Germline V gives CDR1 SQVTM, CDR2 ANQGSEA. The CDR3 has 12 amino acids. Details on this clone: The antigen is not known.

Study-level results: Published work reported that the classifier diagnosed cytomegalovirus status with high specificity and sensitivity. A later analysis showed TCR association rates differing by HLA locus, peaking at DRB1 and lowest at HLA-C. When analyzed later, a missense DCLRE1C variant was found to be linked to TCR beta V- and J-gene trimming.

The material sequenced was PBMCs. The chain recombines TRBV29-1 with TRBJ1-2; D unresolved. The receptor was derived from a boy between 5 and 17 years old in good health and CMV-seronegative. The CDR3 bases are TGCAGCGTTGGTACGGGAGACTATGGCTACACCTTC. Protein: CSVGTGDYGYTF.